The clone carrying this TCR beta chain came up a few times. Its antigen remains unknown. These data come from a study of blood T cells in healthy people across ages. CDR3 length: 15 residues. The junction had 7 bases not matched to a gene; V was cut back by 1 base and J by 7 bases. The germline V gene has CDR1 DFQATT and CDR2 SNEGSKA (reference sequence). Regarding the study as a whole: Long-lived donors exceeded aged donors in naive CD4+ cells and diversity.

Then a second PCR, running about 6 to 11 cycles, was carried out with a sample-barcoded 5' primer and a J-beta primer mix. From the 5' RACE reads, TCRdb called clonotypes with MiXCR, one entry per CDR3 protein. The data hold 1.6 million or so distinct CDR3 sequences, with 34% observed a single time. The chain employs TRBV20-1 and TRBJ2-1, with TRBD2 identical over 10 bases. Sequencing was performed on blood. The sequence was obtained from a woman in her 30s in good health. DNA for the CDR3: TGCAGTGCTAGAGGACTAGCGGGCCCCGGAAATGAGCAGTTCTTC. Protein product: CSARGLAGPGNEQFF.